This TCR beta chain comes out of a study of shared clonotypes between healthy human individuals. Produced via immunoSEQ multiplex PCR; TCRdb's table is partial and in-frame only. The table records some 2.1 million clones, roughly 94% of them present only once. V lost 6 bases and J lost 2, with 15 bases in between. This CDR3 is built from 14 residues. Germline lookup yields CDR1 SGHRS and CDR2 YFSETQ. This chain connects TRBV5-1 to TRBJ2-7, with D perhaps matching TRBD1 (6 bases). The sample comprised naive CD4+ T cells sorted from blood. The subset was: CD45RA+ positively selected. This sequence originates from a man aged 18-30 years in good health. CDR3 DNA sequence: TGCGCCAGCAAACCGGGACAAACTACCTACGAGCAGTACTTC. Encoded protein: CASKPGQTTYEQYF.